These 18 T cell receptor beta chains were all obtained from the same sample, sequenced in a study of cytomegalovirus exposure and HLA in healthy donors. In the PCR, 60 Vbeta and 13 Jbeta primers were used. The data were produced by immunoSEQ multiplex PCR, yet TCRdb's version contains in-frame clones alone and is incomplete. This sample has about 82,000 clones, with around 10% found just once. Material: PBMCs. The origin of the receptors is a man aged 60 to 69 in good health and CMV-seropositive.

The chain recombines TRBV20-1 with TRBJ2-7, with unresolved D. Germline V CDR1 and CDR2: DFQATT, SNEGSKA (reference sequence). V lost 5 bases to trimming and J lost 7 bases, with 3 bases between them. This CDR3 contains 8 residues. CDR3 region: CSAAEQYF. The CDR3 coding sequence is TGCAGTGCTGCGGAGCAGTACTTC.

As to this clone: A junction end diverges from the germline sequence, so it may reflect a read error. The V call is TRBV2, the J call TRBJ2-3; a weak D match, TRBD2 (7 bases). CDR1 SNHLY and CDR2 FYNNEI come from the germline V gene. The CDR3 runs 15 residues. CDR3 amino acids: CASSDPGGSTDTQYF. CDR3 DNA sequence: TGTGCCAGCAGTGATCCGGGGGGCAGCACAGACACGCAGTATTTT.

The J gene is TRBJ1-2, the V gene TRBV29-1; no definite D call. The V end was cut by 2 bases, the J end by 5 bases, with 12 bases between. The CDR3 extends over 13 amino acids. Germline CDR1 is SQVTM and CDR2 is ANQGSEA. The CDR3 nucleotides read TGCAGCGTTGAACCGGGGAAGGAATATGGCTACACCTTC. Its protein product is CSVEPGKEYGYTF.

A few counts support this clone. The V call is TRBV5-1, the J call TRBJ2-2; D gene unclear. The CDR3 is 16 amino acids. Trimming took off 4 bases at V and 2 bases at J, with 15 bases between the two ends. CDR1 and CDR2 (germline): SGHRS, YFSETQ. The CDR3 DNA reads as TGCGCCAGCAGCCGTGAAATCGGTCAAAACACCGGGGAGCTGTTTTTT. Translation: CASSREIGQNTGELFF.

This clone showed up just a few times. This chain's CDR3 is CASSYTPTGGLSPLHF. The DNA for the CDR3 is TGTGCCAGCAGTTACACCCCGACAGGGGGCCTGTCACCCCTCCACTTT. V and J are TRBV6-5 and TRBJ1-6, with 10 bases matching TRBD1. This CDR3 has 16 amino acids. The V segment lost 2 bases and the J segment 10 bases; nucleotides outside the gene matches: 8. Germline-derived CDR1 and CDR2 are MNHEY and SVGAGI.

This clone was observed a handful of times. V gene TRBV7-9 combines with J gene TRBJ2-7; 7 bases align to TRBD1. The CDR3 totals 14 residues. Unmatched junction bases numbered 8, after V lost 6 bases and J lost 3 bases. The germline CDR1 and CDR2 sequences are SEHNR and FQNEAQ (reference sequence). The CDR3 nucleotides read TGTGCCAGCAGGTCGACAGGGTCGGGCTACGAGCAGTACTTC. Encoded protein: CASRSTGSGYEQYF. Full variable domain (rest looked up from reference TRBV7-9 and TRBJ2-7): DTGVSQNPRHKITKRGQNVTFRCDPISEHNRLYWYRQTLGQGPEFLTYFQNEAQLEKSRLLSDRFSAERPKGSFSTLEIQRTEQGDSAMYLCASRSTGSGYEQYFGPGTRLTVT.

The chain joins TRBV19 to TRBJ2-1; TRBD2 agrees at 10 bases. Germline CDR1 and CDR2: LNHDA and SQIVND (reference sequence). The CDR3 covers 14 residues. V lost 11 bases to trimming and J lost 8 bases; unmatched junction nucleotides: 12. The CDR3 loop reads CAARPAGGIDEQFF. CDR3 bases: TGTGCCGCCCGGCCAGCGGGAGGGATCGATGAGCAGTTCTTC.

For the CDR3, the DNA is TGTGCCAGCAGCCAAGACGGGACAGGCGCCTCGTGGCAGTACTTC. Amino acids: CASSQDGTGASWQYF. The rearrangement joins TRBV4-2 to TRBJ2-7, with 8 bases that match TRBD1. The germline V gene has CDR1 LGHNA and CDR2 YNFKEQ. J was trimmed by 9 bases and V by 0 bases; bases with no gene match: 10. The CDR3 totals 15 residues.

This rearrangement joins TRBV5-3 to TRBJ2-1; 11 positions match TRBD2. TRBV5-3 is an open reading frame, and its role is uncertain. J was trimmed by 4 bases and V by 0 bases; bases with no gene match: 3. This CDR3 is 16 amino acids long. CDR3 residues: CARSLVIAGGYNEQFF. As DNA, the CDR3 is TGTGCCAGAAGCTTGGTAATAGCGGGAGGGTACAATGAGCAGTTCTTC.

This chain links TRBV5-1 with TRBJ2-1; 14 positions match TRBD2. With 4 bases clipped from V and 7 bases from J, the junction kept 7 bases outside the gene matches. From germline, CDR1 is SGHRS and CDR2 YFSETQ. The CDR3 loop spans 16 amino acids. The CDR3 loop reads CASSPGTSGRENEQFF. In nucleotides, the CDR3 is TGCGCCAGCAGCCCCGGGACTAGCGGGAGAGAGAATGAGCAGTTCTTC.

In this sample, this clone turned up a few times. This chain joins TRBV5-6 and TRBJ2-6, with 7 bases lining up with TRBD1. This CDR3 is 16 amino acids long. With V trimmed by 2 bases and J by 2 bases, 4 bases remained unmatched. CDR1 is SGHDT, CDR2 YYEEEE, per germline. CDR3 sequence (DNA): TGTGCCAGCAGCTTTACGACAGGGACTGGGGCCAACGTCCTGACTTTC. It yields the protein CASSFTTGTGANVLTF.

J is TRBJ1-2 and V is TRBV5-1; D gene unclear. Germline values: CDR1 SGHRS, CDR2 YFSETQ. V was trimmed by 1 base and J by 8 bases, leaving 12 bases between them. CDR3 length: 13 amino acids. CDR3 nucleotide sequence: TGCGCCAGCAGCTTGTCGCCCCTAATGGGCTACACCTTC. Its protein product is CASSLSPLMGYTF.

This clone has only one observation. The V call is TRBV2, the J call TRBJ2-6; D unresolved. The germline CDR1 and CDR2 sequences are SNHLY and FYNNEI. The CDR3 consists of 15 residues. Trimming removed 8 bases from V and 3 bases from J, with 14 bases in between. The CDR3 DNA is TGTGCCAGCGAGGAGAAAAGTGGTGGGGCCAACGTCCTGACTTTC. Translation: CASEEKSGGANVLTF.

This clone was seen a handful of times. This rearrangement joins TRBV5-7 to TRBJ2-1, with 14 bases identical to TRBD2. TRBV5-7 counts as an open reading frame of uncertain function. The CDR3 runs to 16 residues. V was pared by 2 bases and J by 7 bases, with 5 bases of the junction left unmatched. In nucleotides, the CDR3 is TGTGCCAGCAGCTTTCTGGGGACTAGCGGGAGAAATGAGCAGTTCTTC. Protein sequence: CASSFLGTSGRNEQFF.

The J gene is TRBJ2-7, the V gene TRBV5-1; the D gene is possibly TRBD2 (6 bases). CDR1 and CDR2 (germline): SGHRS, YFSETQ. The CDR3 runs to 16 residues. The ends were cut back, 4 bases at V and 1 base at J, with 18 bases in the middle. CDR3 DNA: TGCGCCAGCAGCCCAAGTCGTAGGGAGGAATCCTACGAGCAGTACGTC. Translated: CASSPSRREESYEQYV.

This clone was counted many times. The rearrangement joins TRBV2 to TRBJ2-3, with a weak D call TRBD2 (6 bases). This CDR3 region has 17 residues. The germline V and J ends were trimmed by 7 bases and 0 bases, with 20 bases remaining between them. From germline, CDR1 is SNHLY and CDR2 FYNNEI. Here the CDR3 reads CASTLLMGLASTDTQYF. CDR3 nucleotide sequence: TGTGCCAGCACCCTCCTTATGGGACTTGCGAGCACAGATACGCAGTATTTT. The variable domain in full, with the rest retrieved from reference TRBV2 and TRBJ2-3, is EPEVTQTPSHQVTQMGQEVILRCVPISNHLYFYWYRQILGQKVEFLVSFYNNEISEKSEIFDDQFSVERPDGSNFTLKIRSTKLEDSAMYFCASTLLMGLASTDTQYFGPGTRLTVL.

V gene TRBV7-9 combines with J gene TRBJ1-2, with TRBD1 matching 9 bases. This CDR3 is 15 amino acids long. With 5 bases clipped from V and 1 base from J, the junction kept 5 bases outside the gene matches. The germline V gene has CDR1 SEHNR and CDR2 FQNEAQ (reference sequence). CDR3 DNA: TGTGCCAGCAGCCAACAGGGGGCCCTTAACTATGGCTACACCTTC. It translates to CASSQQGALNYGYTF. The whole variable domain, remainder taken from reference TRBV7-9 and TRBJ1-2, is DTGVSQNPRHKITKRGQNVTFRCDPISEHNRLYWYRQTLGQGPEFLTYFQNEAQLEKSRLLSDRFSAERPKGSFSTLEIQRTEQGDSAMYLCASSQQGALNYGYTFGSGTRLTVV.

The V and J genes are TRBV5-6 and TRBJ1-2; D is ambiguous. The CDR3 length is 12 residues. Trimming cost V 1 base and J 8 bases, with 9 bases left between them. The V gene's germline CDR1 is SGHDT and CDR2 YYEEEE. Here the CDR3 DNA reads TGTGCCAGCAGCTTGAGCGTTGGCGGCTACACCTTC. The encoded protein is CASSLSVGGYTF.